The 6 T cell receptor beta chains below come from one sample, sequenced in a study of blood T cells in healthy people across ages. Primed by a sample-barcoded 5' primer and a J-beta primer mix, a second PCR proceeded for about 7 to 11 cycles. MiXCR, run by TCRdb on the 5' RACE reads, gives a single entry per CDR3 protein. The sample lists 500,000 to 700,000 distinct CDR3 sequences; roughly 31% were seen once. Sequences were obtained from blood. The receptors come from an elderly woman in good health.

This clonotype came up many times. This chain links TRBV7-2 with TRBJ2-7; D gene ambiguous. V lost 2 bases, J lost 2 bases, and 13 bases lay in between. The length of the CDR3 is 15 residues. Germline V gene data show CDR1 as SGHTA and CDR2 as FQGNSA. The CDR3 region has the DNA TGTGCCAGCAGCTTACTCCCCAGTGGCGCCTACGAGCAGTACTTC. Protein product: CASSLLPSGAYEQYF.

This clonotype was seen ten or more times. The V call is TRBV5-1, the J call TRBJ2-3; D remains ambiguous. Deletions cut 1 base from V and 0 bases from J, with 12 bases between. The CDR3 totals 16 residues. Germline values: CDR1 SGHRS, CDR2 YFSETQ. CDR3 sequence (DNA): TGCGCCAGCAGCTTGTTACCTACGGCTAGCACAGATACGCAGTATTTT. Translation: CASSLLPTASTDTQYF.

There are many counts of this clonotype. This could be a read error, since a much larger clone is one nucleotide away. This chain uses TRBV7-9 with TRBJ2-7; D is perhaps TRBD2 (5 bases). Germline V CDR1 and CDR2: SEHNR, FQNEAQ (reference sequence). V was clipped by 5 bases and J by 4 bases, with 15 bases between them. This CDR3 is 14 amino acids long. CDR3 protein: CASSPREGRYEQYF. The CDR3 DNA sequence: TGTGCCAGCAGCCCTCGAGAGGGTCGTTACGAGCAGTACTTC.

CDR3: CSASPGRNQPQHF. CDR3 nucleotides: TGCAGTGCTAGCCCGGGACGGAATCAGCCCCAGCATTTT. This sequence joins TRBV20-1 and TRBJ1-5, with D possibly being TRBD1 (5 bases). The CDR3 runs to 13 residues. V shed 3 bases and J shed 4 bases, with 10 bases lying between them. CDR1 is DFQATT, CDR2 SNEGSKA, per germline (reference sequence).

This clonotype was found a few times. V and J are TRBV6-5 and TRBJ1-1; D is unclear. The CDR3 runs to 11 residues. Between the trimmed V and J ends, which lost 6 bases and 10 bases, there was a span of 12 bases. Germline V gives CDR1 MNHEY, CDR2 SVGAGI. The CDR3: CASSHGPRAFF. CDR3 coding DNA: TGTGCCAGCAGCCACGGTCCTAGAGCTTTCTTT.

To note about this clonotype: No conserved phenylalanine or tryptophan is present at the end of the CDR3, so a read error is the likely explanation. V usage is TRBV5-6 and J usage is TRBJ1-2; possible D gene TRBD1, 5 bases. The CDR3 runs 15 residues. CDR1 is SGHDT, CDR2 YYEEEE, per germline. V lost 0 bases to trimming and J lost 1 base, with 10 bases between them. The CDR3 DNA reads TGTGCCAGCAGCTTGGCGGGCAGGGATAACTATGGCTACACCTGC. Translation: CASSLAGRDNYGYTC.